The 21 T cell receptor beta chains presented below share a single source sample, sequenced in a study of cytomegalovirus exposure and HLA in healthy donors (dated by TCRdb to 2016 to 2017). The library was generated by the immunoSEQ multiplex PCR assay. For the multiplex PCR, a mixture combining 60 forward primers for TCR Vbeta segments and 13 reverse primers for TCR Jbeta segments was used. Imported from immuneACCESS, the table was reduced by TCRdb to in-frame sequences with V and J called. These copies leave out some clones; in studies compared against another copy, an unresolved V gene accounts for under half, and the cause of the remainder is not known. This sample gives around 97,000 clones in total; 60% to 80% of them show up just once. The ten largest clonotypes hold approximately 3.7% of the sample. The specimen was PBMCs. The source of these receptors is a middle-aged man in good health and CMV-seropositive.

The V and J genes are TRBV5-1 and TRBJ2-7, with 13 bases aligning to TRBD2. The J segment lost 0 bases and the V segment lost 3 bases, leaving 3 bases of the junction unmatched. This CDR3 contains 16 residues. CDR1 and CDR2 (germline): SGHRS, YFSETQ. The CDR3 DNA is TGCGCCAGCAGCTCCACTAGCGGGGGGGGCTCCTACGAGCAGTACTTC. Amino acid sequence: CASSSTSGGGSYEQYF.

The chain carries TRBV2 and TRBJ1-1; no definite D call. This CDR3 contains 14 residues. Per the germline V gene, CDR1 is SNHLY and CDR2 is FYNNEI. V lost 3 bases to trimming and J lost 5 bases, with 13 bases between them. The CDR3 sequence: CASSEFGGRTEAFF. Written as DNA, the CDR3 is TGTGCCAGCAGTGAGTTTGGCGGGCGAACTGAAGCTTTCTTT.

CDR3 nucleotide sequence: TGTGCCTGGACCCTGTACACCGGGACAGGGGGCGAATTTGGCTACACCTTC. It codes for CAWTLYTGTGGEFGYTF. The chain combines TRBV30 with TRBJ1-2, with TRBD1 matching over 12 bases. Germline CDR1 and CDR2: GTSNPN and SVGIG (reference sequence). V trimming: 4 bases; J trimming: 7 bases; junction bases outside the gene matches: 16. The CDR3 extends over 17 amino acids.

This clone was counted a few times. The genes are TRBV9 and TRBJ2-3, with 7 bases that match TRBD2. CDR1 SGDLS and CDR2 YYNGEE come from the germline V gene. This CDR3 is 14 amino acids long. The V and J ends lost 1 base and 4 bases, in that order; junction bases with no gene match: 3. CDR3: CASSVIAGADTQYF. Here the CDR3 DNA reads TGTGCCAGCAGCGTAATAGCGGGTGCAGATACGCAGTATTTT.

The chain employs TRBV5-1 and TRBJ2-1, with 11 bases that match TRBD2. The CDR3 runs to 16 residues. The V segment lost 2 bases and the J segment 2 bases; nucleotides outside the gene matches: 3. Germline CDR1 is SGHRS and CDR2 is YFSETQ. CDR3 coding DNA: TGCGCCAGCAGCTTCAGACTAGCGGGAACCTACAATGAGCAGTTCTTC. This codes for CASSFRLAGTYNEQFF.

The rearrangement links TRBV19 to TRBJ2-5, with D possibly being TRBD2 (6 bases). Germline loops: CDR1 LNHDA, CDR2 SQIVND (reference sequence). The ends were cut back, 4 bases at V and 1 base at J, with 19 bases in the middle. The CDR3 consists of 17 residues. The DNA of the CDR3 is TGTGCCAGTAGTAAGGACGGCGGGACTCTCATCCAAGAGACCCAGTACTTC. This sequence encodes CASSKDGGTLIQETQYF.

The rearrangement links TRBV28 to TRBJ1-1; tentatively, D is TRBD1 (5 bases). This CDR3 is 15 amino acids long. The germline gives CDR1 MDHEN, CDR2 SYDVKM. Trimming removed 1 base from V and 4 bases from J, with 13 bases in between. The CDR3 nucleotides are TGTGCCAGCAGTTTATTCGGGGGTTCGCTCACTGAAGCTTTCTTT. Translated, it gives CASSLFGGSLTEAFF.

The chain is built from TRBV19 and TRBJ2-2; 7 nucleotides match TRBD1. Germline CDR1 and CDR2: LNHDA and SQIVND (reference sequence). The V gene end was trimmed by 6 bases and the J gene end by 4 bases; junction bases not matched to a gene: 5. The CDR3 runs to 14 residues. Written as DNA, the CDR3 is TGTGCCAGTAGAGAAAGGGGGCTCACCGGGGAGCTGTTTTTT. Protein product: CASRERGLTGELFF.

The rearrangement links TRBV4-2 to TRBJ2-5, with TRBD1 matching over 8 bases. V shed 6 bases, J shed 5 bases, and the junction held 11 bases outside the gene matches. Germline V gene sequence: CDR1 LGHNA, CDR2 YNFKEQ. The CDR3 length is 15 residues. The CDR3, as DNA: TGTGCCAGCAGTCCCCAGGACAGGGCCAGCGAGACCCAGTACTTC. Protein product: CASSPQDRASETQYF.

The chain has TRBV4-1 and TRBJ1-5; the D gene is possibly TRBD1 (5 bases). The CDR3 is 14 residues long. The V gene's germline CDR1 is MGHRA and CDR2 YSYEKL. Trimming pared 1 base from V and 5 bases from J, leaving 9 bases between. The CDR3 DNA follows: TGCGCCAGCAGCCAAGTGGGAGGGGATCAGCCCCAGCATTTT. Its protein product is CASSQVGGDQPQHF.

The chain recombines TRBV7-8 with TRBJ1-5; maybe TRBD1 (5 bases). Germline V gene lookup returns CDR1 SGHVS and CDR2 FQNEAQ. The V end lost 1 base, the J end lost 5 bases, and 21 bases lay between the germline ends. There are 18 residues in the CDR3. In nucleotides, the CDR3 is TGTGCCAGCAGCTTAGTCTTGGGGCAGGGAAGGTTTCATCAGCCCCAGCATTTT. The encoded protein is CASSLVLGQGRFHQPQHF.

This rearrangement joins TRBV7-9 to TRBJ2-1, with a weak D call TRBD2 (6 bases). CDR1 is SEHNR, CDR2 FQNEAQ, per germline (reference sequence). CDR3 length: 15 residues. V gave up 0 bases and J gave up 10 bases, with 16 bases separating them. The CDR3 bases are TGTGCCAGCAGCTTAGCGCGGGGTGTGTCATACGAGCAGTTCTTC. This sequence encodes CASSLARGVSYEQFF.

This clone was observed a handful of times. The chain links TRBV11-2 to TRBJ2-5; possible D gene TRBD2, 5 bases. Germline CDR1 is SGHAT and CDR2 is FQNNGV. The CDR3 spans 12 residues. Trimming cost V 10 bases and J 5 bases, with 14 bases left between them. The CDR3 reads CAIGIGGETQYF. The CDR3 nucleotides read TGTGCCATCGGGATAGGCGGGGAGACCCAGTACTTC.

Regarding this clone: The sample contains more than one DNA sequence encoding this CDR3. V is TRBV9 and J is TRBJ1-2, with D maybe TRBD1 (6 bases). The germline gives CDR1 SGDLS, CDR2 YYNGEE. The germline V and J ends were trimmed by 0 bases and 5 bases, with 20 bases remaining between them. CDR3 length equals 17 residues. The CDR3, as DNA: TGTGCCAGCAGCGTAGGTCAGGGGATGAATGGTATATATGGCTACACCTTC. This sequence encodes CASSVGQGMNGIYGYTF.

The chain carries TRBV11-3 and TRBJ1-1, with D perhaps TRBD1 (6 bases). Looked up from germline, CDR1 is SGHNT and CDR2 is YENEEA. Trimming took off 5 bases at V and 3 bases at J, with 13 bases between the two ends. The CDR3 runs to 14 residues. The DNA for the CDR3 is TGTGCCAGCAGCCCAGGGGTGGGGGACACTGAAGCTTTCTTT. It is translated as CASSPGVGDTEAFF.

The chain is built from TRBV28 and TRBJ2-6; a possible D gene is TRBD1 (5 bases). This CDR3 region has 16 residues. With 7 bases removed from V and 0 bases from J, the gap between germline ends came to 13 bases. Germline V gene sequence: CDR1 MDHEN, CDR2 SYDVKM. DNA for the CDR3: TGTGCCAGCAATGTACCAGGGATCTCTGGGGCCAACGTCCTGACTTTC. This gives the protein CASNVPGISGANVLTF. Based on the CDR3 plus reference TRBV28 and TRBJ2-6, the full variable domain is DVKVTQSSRYLVKRTGEKVFLECVQDMDHENMFWYRQDPGLGLRLIYFSYDVKMKEKGDIPEGYSVSREKKERFSLILESASTNQTSMYLCASNVPGISGANVLTFGAGSRLTVL.

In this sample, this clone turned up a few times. The CDR3 is CASSLDGFSTDTQYF. DNA for the CDR3: TGCGCCAGCAGCTTGGACGGGTTTAGCACAGATACGCAGTATTTT. The chain is built from TRBV5-1 and TRBJ2-3; D not resolved. The CDR3 extends over 15 amino acids. The V end was cut by 0 bases, the J end by 0 bases, with 8 bases between. Germline values: CDR1 SGHRS, CDR2 YFSETQ.

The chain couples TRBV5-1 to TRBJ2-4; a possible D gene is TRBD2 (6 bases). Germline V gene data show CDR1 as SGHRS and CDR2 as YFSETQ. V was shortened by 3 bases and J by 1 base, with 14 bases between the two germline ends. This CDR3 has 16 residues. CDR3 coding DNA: TGCGCCAGCAGCTCGGGGGACCATCGGGCCAAAAACATTCAGTACTTC. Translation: CASSSGDHRAKNIQYF. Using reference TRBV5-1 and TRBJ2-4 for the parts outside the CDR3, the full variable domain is KAGVTQTPRYLIKTRGQQVTLSCSPISGHRSVSWYQQTPGQGLQFLFEYFSETQRNKGNFPGRFSGRQFSNSRSEMNVSTLELGDSALYLCASSSGDHRAKNIQYFGAGTRLSVL.

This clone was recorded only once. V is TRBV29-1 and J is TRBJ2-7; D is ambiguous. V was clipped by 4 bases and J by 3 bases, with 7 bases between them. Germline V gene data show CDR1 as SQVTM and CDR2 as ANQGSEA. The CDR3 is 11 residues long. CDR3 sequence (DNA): TGCAGCGTTGTTCAGCGCTACGAGCAGTACTTC. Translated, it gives CSVVQRYEQYF.

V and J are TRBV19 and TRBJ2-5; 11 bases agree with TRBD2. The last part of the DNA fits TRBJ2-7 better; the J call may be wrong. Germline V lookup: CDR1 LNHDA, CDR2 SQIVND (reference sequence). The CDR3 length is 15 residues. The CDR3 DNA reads TGTGCCAGTAGTATGATAGCGGGAGGGCCGTACGAGCAGTACTTC. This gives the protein CASSMIAGGPYEQYF.

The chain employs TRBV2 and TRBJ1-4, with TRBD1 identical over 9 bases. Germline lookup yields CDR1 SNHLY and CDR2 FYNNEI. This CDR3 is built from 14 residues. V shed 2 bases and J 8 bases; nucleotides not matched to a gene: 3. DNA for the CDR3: TGTGCCAGCAGTGAACGACAGGGGGGGGAAAAACTGTTTTTT. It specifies CASSERQGGEKLFF.